The entry below gives a single TCR beta chain sequence along with its context. Its antigen is unknown. The data originate from a study of shared clonotypes between healthy human individuals. Study details: Each donor's CD8 memory used one plate, CD8 naive two, each CD4 subset three.

CD45RO-negative CD8 cells positively selected for CCR7 made up the naive population, which excluded terminally differentiated effector memory CD45RA+ cells. Study findings and constraints: In contrast to clonotypes shared by all four donors, non-shared clonotypes had lower generation probabilities.

The assay was run at deep level. Sorted subsets were amplified in replicate PCRs using 200 ng DNA, 30,000 to 35,000 T cell genomes. Sequenced by immunoSEQ multiplex PCR; TCRdb stores in-frame clones only, minus some. The repertoire consists of approximately 2,200,000 clones, with roughly 91% occurring once and the leading ten covering more than 1.5%. The sequence derives from a man younger than 35 in good health. Some clones in this sample may be carry-over from other donors' samples. The specimen sequenced was naive CD8+ T cells from PBMCs.

The CDR3 loop is CASTNPRGGLFTEQFF. In DNA form, the CDR3 reads TGTGCCAGTACCAACCCCCGCGGGGGCTTGTTCACTGAGCAGTTCTTC. This chain uses TRBV19 with TRBJ2-1; possible D gene TRBD2, 7 bases. The V gene's germline CDR1 is LNHDA and CDR2 SQIVND (reference sequence). The length of the CDR3 is 16 residues. Trimming removed 7 bases at V and 9 bases at J, with 25 bases between.